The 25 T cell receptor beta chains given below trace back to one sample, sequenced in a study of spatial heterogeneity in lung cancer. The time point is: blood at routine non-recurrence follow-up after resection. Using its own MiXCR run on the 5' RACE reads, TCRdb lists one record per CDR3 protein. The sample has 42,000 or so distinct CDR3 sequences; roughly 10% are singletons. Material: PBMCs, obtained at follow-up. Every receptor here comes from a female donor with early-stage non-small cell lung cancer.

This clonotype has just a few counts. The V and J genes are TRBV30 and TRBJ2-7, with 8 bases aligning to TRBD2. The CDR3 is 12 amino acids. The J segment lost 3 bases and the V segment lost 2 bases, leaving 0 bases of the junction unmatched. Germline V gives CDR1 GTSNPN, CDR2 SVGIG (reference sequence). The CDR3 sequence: CAWSRGGYEQYF. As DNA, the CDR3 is TGTGCCTGGAGTCGGGGGGGCTACGAGCAGTACTTC.

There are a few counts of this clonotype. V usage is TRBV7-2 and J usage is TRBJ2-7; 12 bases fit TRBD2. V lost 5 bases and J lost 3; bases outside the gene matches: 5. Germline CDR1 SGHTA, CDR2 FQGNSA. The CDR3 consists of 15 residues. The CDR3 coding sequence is TGTGCCAGCAGCGTAAGACTAGCGGGGGACTACGAGCAGTACTTC. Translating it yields CASSVRLAGDYEQYF. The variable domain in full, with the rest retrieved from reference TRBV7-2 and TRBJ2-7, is GAGVSQSPSNKVTEKGKDVELRCDPISGHTALYWYRQSLGQGLEFLIYFQGNSAPDKSGLPSDRFSAERTGGSVSTLTIQRTQQEDSAVYLCASSVRLAGDYEQYFGPGTRLTVT.

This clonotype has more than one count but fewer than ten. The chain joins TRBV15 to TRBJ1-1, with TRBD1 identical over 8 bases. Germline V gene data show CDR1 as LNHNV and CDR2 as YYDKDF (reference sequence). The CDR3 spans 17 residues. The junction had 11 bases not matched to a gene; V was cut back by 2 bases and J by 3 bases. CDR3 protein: CATSRWRPTGGHTEAFF. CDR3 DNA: TGTGCCACCAGCAGATGGAGACCCACAGGGGGACACACTGAAGCTTTCTTT.

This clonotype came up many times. The CDR3 reads CASSSTTWDGQETQYF. DNA of the CDR3: TGTGCCAGCAGCTCGACGACTTGGGACGGCCAAGAGACCCAGTACTTC. The chain recombines TRBV7-6 with TRBJ2-5; the D call may be TRBD1 or TRBD2 (5 bases each). There are 16 residues in the CDR3. Trimming left V 4 bases short and J 1 base short, with 16 bases between. Germline-derived CDR1 and CDR2 are SGHVS and FNYEAQ.

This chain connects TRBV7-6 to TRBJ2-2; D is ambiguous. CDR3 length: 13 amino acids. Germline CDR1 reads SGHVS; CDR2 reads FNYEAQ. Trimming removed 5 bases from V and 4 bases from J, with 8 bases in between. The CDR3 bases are TGTGCCAGCAGCAACCCGGGCACCGGGGAGCTGTTTTTT. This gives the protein CASSNPGTGELFF. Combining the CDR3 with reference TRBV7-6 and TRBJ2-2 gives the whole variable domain GAGVSQSPRYKVTKRGQDVALRCDPISGHVSLYWYRQALGQGPEFLTYFNYEAQQDKSGLPNDRFSAERPEGSISTLTIQRTEQRDSAMYRCASSNPGTGELFFGEGSRLTVL.

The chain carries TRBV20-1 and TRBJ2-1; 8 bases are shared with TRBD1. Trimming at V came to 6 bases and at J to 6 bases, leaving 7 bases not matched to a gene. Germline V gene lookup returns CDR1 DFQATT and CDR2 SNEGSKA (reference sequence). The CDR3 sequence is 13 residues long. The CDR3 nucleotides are TGCAGTGCCTCCGGGACAGGCCTCAATGAGCAGTTCTTC. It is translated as CSASGTGLNEQFF.

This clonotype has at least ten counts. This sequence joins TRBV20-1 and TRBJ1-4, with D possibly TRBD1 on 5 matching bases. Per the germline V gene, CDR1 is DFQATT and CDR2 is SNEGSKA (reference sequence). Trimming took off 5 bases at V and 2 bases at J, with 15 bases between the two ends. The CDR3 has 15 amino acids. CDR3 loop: CSAADGGSTNEKLFF. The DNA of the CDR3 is TGCAGTGCTGCGGATGGGGGTTCGACTAATGAAAAACTGTTTTTT.

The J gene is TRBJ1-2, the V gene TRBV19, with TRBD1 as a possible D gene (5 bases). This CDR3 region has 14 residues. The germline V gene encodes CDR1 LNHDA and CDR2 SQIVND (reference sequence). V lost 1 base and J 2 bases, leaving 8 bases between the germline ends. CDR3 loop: CASSIGRDNYGYTF. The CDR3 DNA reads TGTGCCAGTAGTATAGGACGGGACAACTATGGCTACACCTTC.

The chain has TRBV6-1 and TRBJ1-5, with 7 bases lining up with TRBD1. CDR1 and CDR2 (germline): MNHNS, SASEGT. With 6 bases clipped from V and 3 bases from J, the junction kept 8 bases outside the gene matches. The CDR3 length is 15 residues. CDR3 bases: TGTGCCAGCAGGGTCACAGGGGTATTCAATCAGCCCCAGCATTTT. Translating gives CASRVTGVFNQPQHF.

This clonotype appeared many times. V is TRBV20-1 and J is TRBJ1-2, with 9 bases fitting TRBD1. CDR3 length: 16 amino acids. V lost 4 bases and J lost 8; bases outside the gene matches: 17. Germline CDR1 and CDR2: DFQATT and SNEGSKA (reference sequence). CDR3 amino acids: CSAKRTGTGLSRGYTF. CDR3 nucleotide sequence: TGCAGTGCTAAGAGGACCGGGACAGGGCTCTCGCGCGGCTACACCTTC.

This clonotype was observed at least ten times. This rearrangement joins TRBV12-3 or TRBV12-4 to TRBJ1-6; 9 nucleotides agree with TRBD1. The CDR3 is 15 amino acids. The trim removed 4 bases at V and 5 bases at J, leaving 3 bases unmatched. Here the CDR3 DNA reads TGTGCCAGCAGTTATGGACAGGGGCATAATTCACCCCTCCACTTT. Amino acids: CASSYGQGHNSPLHF.

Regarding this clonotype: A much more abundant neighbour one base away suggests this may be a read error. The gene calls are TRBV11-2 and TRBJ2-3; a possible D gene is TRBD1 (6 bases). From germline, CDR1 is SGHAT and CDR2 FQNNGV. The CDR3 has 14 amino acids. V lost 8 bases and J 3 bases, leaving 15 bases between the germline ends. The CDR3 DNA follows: TGTGCCAGCGGACCCGGGACAAGGACAGATACGCAGTATTTT. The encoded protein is CASGPGTRTDTQYF.

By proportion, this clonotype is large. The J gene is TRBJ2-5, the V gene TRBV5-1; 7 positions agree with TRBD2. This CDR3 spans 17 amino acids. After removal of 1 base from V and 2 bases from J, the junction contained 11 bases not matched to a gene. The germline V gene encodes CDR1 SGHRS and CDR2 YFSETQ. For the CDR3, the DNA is TGCGCCAGCAGCTTGAATCGGAGCGGGGTGACACAAGAGACCCAGTACTTC. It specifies CASSLNRSGVTQETQYF.

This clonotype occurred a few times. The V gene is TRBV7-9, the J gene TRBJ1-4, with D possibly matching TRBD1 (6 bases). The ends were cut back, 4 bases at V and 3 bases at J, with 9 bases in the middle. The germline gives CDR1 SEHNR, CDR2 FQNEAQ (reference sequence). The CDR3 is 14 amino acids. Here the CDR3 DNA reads TGTGCCAGCAGCTCAGGGGCTTCTAATGAAAAACTGTTTTTT. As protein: CASSSGASNEKLFF. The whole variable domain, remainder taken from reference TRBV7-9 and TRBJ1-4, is DTGVSQNPRHKITKRGQNVTFRCDPISEHNRLYWYRQTLGQGPEFLTYFQNEAQLEKSRLLSDRFSAERPKGSFSTLEIQRTEQGDSAMYLCASSSGASNEKLFFGSGTQLSVL.

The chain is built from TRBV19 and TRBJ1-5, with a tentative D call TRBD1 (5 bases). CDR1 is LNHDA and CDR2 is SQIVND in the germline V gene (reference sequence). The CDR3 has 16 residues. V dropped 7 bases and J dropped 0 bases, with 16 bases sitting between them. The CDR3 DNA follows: TGTGCCAGTACTCTAGTCGGGGGGTATAGCAATCAGCCCCAGCATTTT. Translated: CASTLVGGYSNQPQHF.

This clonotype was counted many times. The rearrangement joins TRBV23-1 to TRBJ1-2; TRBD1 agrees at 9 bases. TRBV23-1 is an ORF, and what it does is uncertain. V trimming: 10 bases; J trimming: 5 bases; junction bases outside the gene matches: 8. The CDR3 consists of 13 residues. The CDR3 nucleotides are TGCGCCATCGCCGGACAGGGGCCGTATGGCTACACCTTC. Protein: CAIAGQGPYGYTF.

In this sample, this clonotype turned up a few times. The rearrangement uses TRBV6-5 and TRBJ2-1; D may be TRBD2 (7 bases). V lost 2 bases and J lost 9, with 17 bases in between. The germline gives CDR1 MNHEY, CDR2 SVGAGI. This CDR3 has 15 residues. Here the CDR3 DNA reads TGTGCCAGCAGTTACCGTAGTGGGGGGGGCCCTGAGCAGTTCTTC. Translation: CASSYRSGGGPEQFF.

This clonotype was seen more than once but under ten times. The CDR3 loop reads CASRSAEAFF. CDR3 bases: TGTGCCAGCAGGTCCGCTGAAGCTTTCTTT. The V call is TRBV28, the J call TRBJ1-1, with D unclear. The CDR3 covers 10 residues. CDR1 is MDHEN and CDR2 is SYDVKM in the germline V gene. V dropped 6 bases and J dropped 6 bases, with 5 bases sitting between them.

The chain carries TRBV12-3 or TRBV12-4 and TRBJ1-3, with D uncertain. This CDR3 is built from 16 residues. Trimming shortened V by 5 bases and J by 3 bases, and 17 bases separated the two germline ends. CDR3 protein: CASSLSRAPGGNTIYF. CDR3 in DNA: TGTGCCAGCAGTCTCTCCCGGGCCCCCGGTGGAAACACCATATATTTT.

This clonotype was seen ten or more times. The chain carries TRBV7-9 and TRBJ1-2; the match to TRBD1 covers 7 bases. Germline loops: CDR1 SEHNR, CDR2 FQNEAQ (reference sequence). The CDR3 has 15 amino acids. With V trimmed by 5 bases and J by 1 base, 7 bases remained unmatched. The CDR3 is CASSPPGDSNYGYTF. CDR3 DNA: TGTGCCAGCAGCCCCCCCGGGGACAGTAACTATGGCTACACCTTC.

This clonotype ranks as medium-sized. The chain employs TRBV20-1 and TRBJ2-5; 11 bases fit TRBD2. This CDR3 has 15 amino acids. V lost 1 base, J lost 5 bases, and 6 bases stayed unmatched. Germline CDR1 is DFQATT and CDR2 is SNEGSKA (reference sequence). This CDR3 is CSARVAGGQRETQYF. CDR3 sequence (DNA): TGCAGTGCTAGAGTAGCGGGGGGGCAGAGGGAGACCCAGTACTTC.

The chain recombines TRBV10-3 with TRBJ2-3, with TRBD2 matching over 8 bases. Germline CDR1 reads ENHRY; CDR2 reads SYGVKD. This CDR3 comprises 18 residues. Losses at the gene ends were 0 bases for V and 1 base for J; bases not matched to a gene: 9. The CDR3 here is CAISESARGARGTDTQYF. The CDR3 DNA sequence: TGTGCCATCAGTGAGTCTGCGCGGGGGGCGCGTGGCACAGATACGCAGTATTTT.

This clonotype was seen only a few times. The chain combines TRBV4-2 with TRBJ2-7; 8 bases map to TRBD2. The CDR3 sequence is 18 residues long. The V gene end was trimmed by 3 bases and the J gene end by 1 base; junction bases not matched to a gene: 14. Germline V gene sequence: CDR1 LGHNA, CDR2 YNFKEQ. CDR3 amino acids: CASSHRVGERGISYEQYF. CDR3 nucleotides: TGTGCCAGCAGCCACAGAGTCGGCGAGCGGGGGATATCCTACGAGCAGTACTTC.

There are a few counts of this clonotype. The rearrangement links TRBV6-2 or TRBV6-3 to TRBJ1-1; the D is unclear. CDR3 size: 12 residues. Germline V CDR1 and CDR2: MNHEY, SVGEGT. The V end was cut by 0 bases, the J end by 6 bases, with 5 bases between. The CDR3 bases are TGTGCCAGCAGTTACTCGGGTCCTGAAGCTTTCTTT. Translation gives CASSYSGPEAFF.

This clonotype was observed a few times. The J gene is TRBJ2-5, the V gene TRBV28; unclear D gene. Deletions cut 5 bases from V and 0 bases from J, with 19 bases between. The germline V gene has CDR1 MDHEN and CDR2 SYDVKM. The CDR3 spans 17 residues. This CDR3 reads CASSELGPSQHQETQYF. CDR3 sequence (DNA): TGTGCCAGCAGTGAATTAGGGCCTAGTCAGCACCAAGAGACCCAGTACTTC.